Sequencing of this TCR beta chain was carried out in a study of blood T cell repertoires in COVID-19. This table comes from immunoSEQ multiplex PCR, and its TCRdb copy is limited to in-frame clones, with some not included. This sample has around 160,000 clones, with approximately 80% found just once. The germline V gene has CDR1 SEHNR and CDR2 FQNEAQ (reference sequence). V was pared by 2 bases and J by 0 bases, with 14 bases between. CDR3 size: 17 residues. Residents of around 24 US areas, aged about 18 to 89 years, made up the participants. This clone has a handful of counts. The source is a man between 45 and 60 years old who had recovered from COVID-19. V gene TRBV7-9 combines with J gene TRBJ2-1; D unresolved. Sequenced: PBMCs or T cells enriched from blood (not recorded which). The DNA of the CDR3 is TGTGCCAGCAGCTTAACGGCACTACCGAGCTCCTACAATGAGCAGTTCTTC. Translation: CASSLTALPSSYNEQFF.